This is a list of T cell receptor beta chains from one sample in a study of T cell responses to AZD1222 COVID-19 vaccine. Profiled with immunoSEQ multiplex PCR; TCRdb holds only in-frame clones, not every one. The data show about 120,000 clones, about 90% seen once. Sample: peripheral blood, taken on day 0 of AZD1222 vaccination. The receptors stem from an adult in good health. Both conserved end residues are part of each CDR3. D genes are given only for firm matches. For some rows the clone size is stated as once, few or many, or as a class when expanded; others skip it.

TRBV14	TRBD2	NA	TRBJ2-1	CASSDQLAGALHEQFF	TGTGCCAGCAGCGACCAACTAGCGGGAGCACTGCATGAGCAGTTCTTC
TRBV27	NA	NA	TRBJ2-2	CASSPPGAGELFF	TGTGCCAGCAGTCCGCCAGGGGCCGGGGAGCTGTTTTTT
TRBV7-7	TRBD1	NA	TRBJ2-5	CASSRDRQETQYF	TGTGCTAGCAGCCGGGACAGACAAGAGACCCAGTACTTC
TRBV5-4	NA	NA	TRBJ1-1	CASQGRQNTEAFF	TGTGCCAGTCAGGGCAGACAGAACACTGAAGCTTTCTTT
TRBV5-4	TRBD1	NA	TRBJ1-2	CASNTGGGSYGYTF	TGTGCCAGCAACACGGGAGGGGGCTCCTATGGCTACACCTTC
TRBV9	NA	NA	TRBJ2-2	CASSVAPGTGELFF	TGTGCCAGCAGCGTAGCCCCGGGTACCGGGGAGCTGTTTTTT
TRBV2	NA	once	TRBJ2-3	CASSEAIGGADTQYF	TGTGCCAGCAGTGAAGCGATCGGGGGCGCAGATACGCAGTATTTT
TRBV18	NA	NA	TRBJ1-4	CASSPQGSGAEKLFF	TGTGCCAGCTCACCACAGGGTTCGGGGGCTGAAAAACTGTTTTTT
TRBV5-1	NA	NA	TRBJ1-3	CASSLGTFGNTIYF	TGCGCCAGCAGCCTCGGGACGTTTGGAAACACCATATATTTT
TRBV20-1	NA	NA	TRBJ2-7	CSASPPGSYEQYF	TGCAGTGCTAGTCCTCCGGGCAGCTACGAGCAGTACTTC
TRBV18	TRBD2	once	TRBJ2-3	CASGGLAGDLDTQYF	TGTGCCAGCGGGGGACTAGCGGGAGACTTAGATACGCAGTATTTT
TRBV30	TRBD1	NA	TRBJ2-7	CAWTLPAGQGAYEQYF	TGTGCCTGGACCCTCCCAGCCGGACAGGGGGCCTACGAGCAGTACTTC
TRBV28	NA	few	TRBJ1-4	CASSLLIVKPTNEKLFF	TGTGCCAGCAGTTTATTGATCGTAAAACCAACTAATGAAAAACTGTTTTTT
TRBV19	NA	NA	TRBJ1-4	CASSIWFRDGEKLFF	TGTGCCAGTAGTATTTGGTTCAGGGATGGTGAAAAACTGTTTTTT
TRBV7-9	TRBD1	NA	TRBJ1-1	CASSKTGRGTEAFF	TGTGCCAGCAGCAAGACAGGGCGTGGGACTGAAGCTTTCTTT
TRBV20-1	NA	NA	TRBJ2-5	CSASPFRGTQETQYF	TGCAGTGCTAGTCCTTTCAGGGGAACCCAAGAGACCCAGTACTTC
TRBV29-1	TRBD1	NA	TRBJ1-5	CSVQDRDQPQHF	TGCAGCGTCCAGGACAGGGATCAGCCCCAGCATTTT
TRBV15	TRBD2	NA	TRBJ2-1	CATSSNLAGGRFF	TGTGCCACCAGCAGCAATCTAGCGGGAGGTCGGTTCTTC
TRBV7-3	NA	NA	TRBJ2-1	CASTPGGGKQFF	TGTGCCAGCACCCCGGGTGGAGGGAAGCAGTTCTTC
TRBV7-9	TRBD1	NA	TRBJ1-2	CASSPPGTASYGYTF	TGTGCCAGCAGCCCCCCGGGGACAGCCTCTTATGGCTACACCTTC
TRBV11-3	NA	few	TRBJ1-1	CASSGGTLNTEAFF	TGTGCCAGCAGCGGCGGGACACTTAACACTGAAGCTTTCTTT
TRBV30	TRBD2	once	TRBJ2-7	CAWRRAAGGLYEQYF	TGTGCCTGGAGAAGGGCGGCGGGAGGTCTCTACGAGCAGTACTTC
TRBV12-3/TRBV12-4	NA	NA	TRBJ2-2	CASSPNTGELFF	TGTGCCAGCAGCCCTAACACCGGGGAGCTGTTTTTT
TRBV5-5	TRBD1	few	TRBJ1-2	CASSFPQGADGYTF	TGTGCCAGCAGCTTCCCCCAGGGGGCGGATGGCTACACCTTC
TRBV15	NA	NA	TRBJ1-2	CATSRDRQGSYGYTF	TGTGCCACCAGCAGAGATCGGCAGGGTTCCTATGGCTACACCTTC
TRBV2	NA	NA	TRBJ2-2	CASSAKGFGELFF	TGTGCCAGCAGTGCTAAGGGGTTCGGGGAGCTGTTTTTT
TRBV13	NA	NA	TRBJ2-7	CASSLGSGSYEQYF	TGTGCCAGCAGCTTAGGTTCGGGCTCCTACGAGCAGTACTTC
TRBV4-1	NA	NA	TRBJ2-1	CASSQGYGWSSYNEQFF	TGCGCCAGCAGCCAAGGTTACGGCTGGAGCTCCTACAATGAGCAGTTCTTC
TRBV11-2	TRBD2	NA	TRBJ2-1	CASSGLAGQSYNEQFF	TGTGCCAGCAGCGGACTAGCGGGCCAATCCTACAATGAGCAGTTCTTC
TRBV18	NA	NA	TRBJ1-4	CASSPRSGGDNEKLFF	TGTGCCAGCTCACCACGTTCGGGGGGGGATAATGAAAAACTGTTTTTT
TRBV6-5	NA	NA	TRBJ1-2	CASRETDSYGYTF	TGTGCCAGCAGAGAGACAGATAGCTATGGCTACACCTTC
TRBV5-1	NA	NA	TRBJ2-5	CASSLERTEETQYF	TGCGCCAGCAGCTTGGAGAGGACAGAAGAGACCCAGTACTTC
TRBV21-1	NA	NA	TRBJ2-7	CASSKAGTSDYEQYF	TGTGCCAGCAGCAAAGCGGGGACTAGCGACTACGAGCAGTACTTC
TRBV11-1	NA	NA	TRBJ2-7	CASSNPPYEQYF	TGTGCCAGCAGCAACCCTCCCTACGAGCAGTACTTC
TRBV5-1	NA	NA	TRBJ2-1	CASSLLGGSNEQFF	TGCGCCAGCAGCTTGCTGGGGGGAAGCAATGAGCAGTTCTTC
TRBV28	NA	NA	TRBJ2-5	CASSTVGRALETQYF	TGTGCCAGCAGCACCGTCGGCCGGGCCTTAGAGACCCAGTACTTC
TRBV15	NA	NA	TRBJ1-1	CATSRDESMLAFF	TGTGCCACCAGCAGAGATGAATCTATGTTGGCTTTCTTT
TRBV24-1	NA	NA	TRBJ2-3	CATSAGRVGTDTQYF	TGTGCCACCAGTGCCGGGAGAGTGGGCACAGATACGCAGTATTTT
TRBV15	NA	NA	TRBJ2-3	CATSLDVEADTQYF	TGTGCCACCAGCCTAGACGTCGAAGCGGATACGCAGTATTTT
TRBV19	TRBD1	NA	TRBJ1-1	CASSIGTGSFGTEAFF	TGTGCCAGTAGTATCGGGACAGGGTCATTCGGCACTGAAGCTTTCTTT
TRBV10-3	TRBD1	once	TRBJ1-2	CAIKGGGAGYTF	TGTGCCATCAAGGGAGGGGGCGCTGGCTACACCTTC
TRBV7-9	TRBD2	NA	TRBJ2-1	CATVGGGLGEQFF	TGTGCCACTGTGGGGGGAGGGCTAGGTGAGCAGTTCTTC
TRBV11-3	NA	NA	TRBJ2-1	CASSLDGARGEQFF	TGTGCCAGCAGCTTAGATGGGGCTAGGGGTGAGCAGTTCTTC
TRBV5-1	NA	once	TRBJ2-7	CASSLATWGSGGLVSGYEQYF	TGCGCCAGCAGCTTGGCAACTTGGGGGTCAGGGGGGCTTGTTAGTGGCTACGAGCAGTACTTC
TRBV9	TRBD1	NA	TRBJ2-1	CASSVWDSRYHEQFF	TGTGCCAGCAGCGTCTGGGACAGTCGGTACCATGAGCAGTTCTTC
TRBV28	NA	NA	TRBJ1-1	CASTSRFGTEAFF	TGTGCCAGCACTTCCCGATTTGGCACTGAAGCTTTCTTT
TRBV6-5	NA	few	TRBJ1-5	CASSLDKNQPQHF	TGTGCCAGCAGCCTTGACAAAAATCAGCCCCAGCATTTT
TRBV28	NA	NA	TRBJ2-1	CASKPLSDQQFF	TGTGCCAGCAAGCCCCTTAGCGACCAGCAGTTCTTC
TRBV10-3	NA	NA	TRBJ1-4	CATPLKGAREKLFF	TGTGCCACCCCCCTCAAAGGGGCGCGTGAAAAACTGTTTTTT
TRBV5-4	NA	once	TRBJ2-7	CASSLAPSSEQYF	TGTGCCAGCAGCTTGGCCCCGTCCTCCGAGCAGTACTTC
TRBV9	NA	NA	TRBJ1-2	CASSVGPDSGRGYTF	TGTGCCAGCAGCGTAGGACCCGATTCAGGGCGGGGCTACACCTTC
TRBV9	TRBD2	NA	TRBJ2-1	CASSVRLASYNEQFF	TGTGCCAGCAGCGTAAGACTAGCGAGCTACAATGAGCAGTTCTTC
TRBV7-9	NA	NA	TRBJ1-3	CASSLDRISGNTIYF	TGTGCCAGCAGCTTAGACCGAATCTCTGGAAACACCATATATTTT
TRBV6-5	TRBD1	NA	TRBJ1-1	CASWPRGRETEAFF	TGTGCCAGCTGGCCAAGGGGGCGGGAGACTGAAGCTTTCTTT
TRBV2	NA	NA	TRBJ1-1	CASSEYGARDTEAFF	TGTGCCAGCAGTGAATATGGGGCAAGGGACACTGAAGCTTTCTTT
TRBV6-5	NA	NA	TRBJ1-3	CASTPGIGNTIYF	TGTGCCAGCACCCCCGGGATTGGCAACACCATATATTTT
TRBV6-5	TRBD1	NA	TRBJ1-2	CASSPDRVNGYTF	TGTGCCAGCAGTCCGGACAGGGTAAATGGCTACACCTTC
TRBV28	NA	NA	TRBJ1-2	CASSPPGQRGYTF	TGTGCCAGCAGTCCTCCCGGACAGCGGGGCTACACCTTC
TRBV10-3	TRBD1	NA	TRBJ2-7	CAISATGVGEQYF	TGTGCCATCAGCGCAACAGGGGTGGGCGAGCAGTACTTC